This TCR beta chain was sequenced for a study of blood T cell repertoires in COVID-19. The wider study: COVID-19 samples from acute and convalescent phases originated in the United States, Italy and Spain.

The CDR3 has 14 residues. Germline V gene data show CDR1 as KGHDR and CDR2 as SFDVKD. After removal of 9 bases from V and 5 bases from J, the junction contained 9 bases not matched to a gene. Libraries were prepared by immunoSEQ multiplex PCR; TCRdb keeps only in-frame clonotypes and omits some of them. Counted here are 70,000 to 90,000 clones, around four fifths occurring once; the ten biggest clones make up about 10%. The V call is TRBV24-1, the J call TRBJ2-7, with TRBD1 matching 10 bases. The sequence derives from a human donor in a cohort sampled during active COVID-19. The sequencing sample was made of peripheral blood. The CDR3: CATQDDRGQDEQYF. The CDR3, as DNA: TGTGCCACCCAAGACGACAGGGGGCAGGACGAGCAGTACTTC.